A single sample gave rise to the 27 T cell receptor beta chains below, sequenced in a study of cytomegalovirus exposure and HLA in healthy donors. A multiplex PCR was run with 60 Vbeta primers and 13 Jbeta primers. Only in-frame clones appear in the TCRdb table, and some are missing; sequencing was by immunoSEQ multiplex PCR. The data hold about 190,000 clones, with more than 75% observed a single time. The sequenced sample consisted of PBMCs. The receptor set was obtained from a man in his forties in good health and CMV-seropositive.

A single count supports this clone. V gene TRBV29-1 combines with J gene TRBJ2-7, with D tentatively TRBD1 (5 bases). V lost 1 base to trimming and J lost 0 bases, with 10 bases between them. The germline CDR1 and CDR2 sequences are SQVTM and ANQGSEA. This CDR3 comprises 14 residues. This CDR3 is CSVEGGPSSYEQYF. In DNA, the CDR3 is TGCAGCGTTGAAGGGGGCCCCAGCTCCTACGAGCAGTACTTC.

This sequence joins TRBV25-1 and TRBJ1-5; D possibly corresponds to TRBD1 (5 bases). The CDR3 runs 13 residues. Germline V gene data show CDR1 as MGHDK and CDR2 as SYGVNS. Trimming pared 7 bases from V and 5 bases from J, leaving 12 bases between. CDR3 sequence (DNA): TGTGCCAGCACTGCCGGGGGAGATCAGCCCCAGCATTTT. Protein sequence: CASTAGGDQPQHF. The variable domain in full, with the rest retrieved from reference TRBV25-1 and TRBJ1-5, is EADIYQTPRYLVIGTGKKITLECSQTMGHDKMYWYQQDPGMELHLIHYSYGVNSTEKGDLSSESTVSRIRTEHFPLTLESARPSHTSQYLCASTAGGDQPQHFGDGTRLSIL.

In DNA form, the CDR3 reads TGTGCCAGCAGCCCCCACCGACTAGCGGGAGAAGACCGTCAAGGGTACAATGAGCAGTTCTTC. Its protein is CASSPHRLAGEDRQGYNEQFF. The chain carries TRBV13 and TRBJ2-1; TRBD2 matches 12 bases. The germline V gene encodes CDR1 PRHDT and CDR2 FYEKMQ (reference sequence). V trimming: 5 bases; J trimming: 4 bases; junction bases outside the gene matches: 21. This CDR3 has 21 residues.

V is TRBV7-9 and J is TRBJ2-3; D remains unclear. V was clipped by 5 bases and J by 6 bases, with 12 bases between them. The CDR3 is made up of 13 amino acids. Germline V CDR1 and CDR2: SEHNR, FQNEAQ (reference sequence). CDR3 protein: CASSPPPGDTQYF. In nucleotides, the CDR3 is TGTGCCAGCAGCCCACCGCCCGGGGATACGCAGTATTTT.

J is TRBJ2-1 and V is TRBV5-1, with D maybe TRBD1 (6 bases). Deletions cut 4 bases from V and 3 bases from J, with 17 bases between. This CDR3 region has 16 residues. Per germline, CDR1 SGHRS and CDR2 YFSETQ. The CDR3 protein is CASSPVGQGFYNEQFF. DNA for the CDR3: TGCGCCAGCAGCCCCGTGGGTCAGGGGTTCTACAATGAGCAGTTCTTC. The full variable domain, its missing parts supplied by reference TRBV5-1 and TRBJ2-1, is KAGVTQTPRYLIKTRGQQVTLSCSPISGHRSVSWYQQTPGQGLQFLFEYFSETQRNKGNFPGRFSGRQFSNSRSEMNVSTLELGDSALYLCASSPVGQGFYNEQFFGPGTRLTVL.

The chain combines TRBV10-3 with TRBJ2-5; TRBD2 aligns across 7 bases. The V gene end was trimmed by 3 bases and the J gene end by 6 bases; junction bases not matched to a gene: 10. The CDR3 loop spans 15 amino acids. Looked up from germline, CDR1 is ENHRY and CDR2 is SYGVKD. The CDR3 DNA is TGTGCCATCAGTGACCCCTCGGGGGGACGGAAGACCCAGTACTTC. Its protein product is CAISDPSGGRKTQYF.

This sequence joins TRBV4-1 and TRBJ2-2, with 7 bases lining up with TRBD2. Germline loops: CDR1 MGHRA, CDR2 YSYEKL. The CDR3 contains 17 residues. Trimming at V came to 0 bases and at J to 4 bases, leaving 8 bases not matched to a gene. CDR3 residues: CASSQELGGYGTGELFF. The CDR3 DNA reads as TGCGCCAGCAGCCAAGAACTCGGGGGGTACGGCACCGGGGAGCTGTTTTTT.

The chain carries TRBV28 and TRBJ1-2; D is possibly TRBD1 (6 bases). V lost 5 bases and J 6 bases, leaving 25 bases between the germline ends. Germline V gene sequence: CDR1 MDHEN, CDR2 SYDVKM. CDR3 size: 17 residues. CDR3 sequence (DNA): TGTGCCAGCAGTGGAATCGGACGGGACACGTCAGGGGATGGCTACACCTTC. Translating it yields CASSGIGRDTSGDGYTF.

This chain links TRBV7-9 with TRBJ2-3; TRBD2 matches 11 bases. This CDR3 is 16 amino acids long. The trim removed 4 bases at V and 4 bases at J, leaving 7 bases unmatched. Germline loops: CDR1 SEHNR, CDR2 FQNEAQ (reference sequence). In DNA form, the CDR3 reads TGTGCCAGCAGCTATACGACTAGCGGGACTCCAGATACGCAGTATTTT. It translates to CASSYTTSGTPDTQYF.

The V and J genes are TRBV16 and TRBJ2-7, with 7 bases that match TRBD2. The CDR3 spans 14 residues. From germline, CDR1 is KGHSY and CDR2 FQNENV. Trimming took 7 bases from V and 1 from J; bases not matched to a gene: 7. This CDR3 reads CASTGRRGSYEQYF. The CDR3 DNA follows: TGTGCCAGCACCGGCAGGCGGGGGTCCTACGAGCAGTACTTC.

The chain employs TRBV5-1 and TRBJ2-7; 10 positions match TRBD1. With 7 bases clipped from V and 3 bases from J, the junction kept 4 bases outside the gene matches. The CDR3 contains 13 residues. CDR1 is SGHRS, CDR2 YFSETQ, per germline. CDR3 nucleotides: TGCGCCAGCGGAAGGACAGGGGGCTACGAGCAGTACTTC. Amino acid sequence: CASGRTGGYEQYF.

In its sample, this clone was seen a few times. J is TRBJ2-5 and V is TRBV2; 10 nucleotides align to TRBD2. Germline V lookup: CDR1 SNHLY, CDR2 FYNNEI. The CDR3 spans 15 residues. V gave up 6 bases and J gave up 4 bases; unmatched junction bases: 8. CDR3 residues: CASSRTSGLLETQYF. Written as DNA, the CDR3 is TGTGCCAGCAGCAGGACTAGCGGCCTCTTAGAGACCCAGTACTTC.

CDR3 in amino acids: CASSGTSDPSYNEQFF. DNA of the CDR3: TGTGCCAGCAGTGGGACTAGCGACCCTTCCTACAATGAGCAGTTCTTC. The rearrangement joins TRBV2 to TRBJ2-1; 9 nucleotides align to TRBD2. The CDR3 runs to 16 residues. Per the germline V gene, CDR1 is SNHLY and CDR2 is FYNNEI. Trimming took 4 bases from V and 1 from J; bases not matched to a gene: 5.

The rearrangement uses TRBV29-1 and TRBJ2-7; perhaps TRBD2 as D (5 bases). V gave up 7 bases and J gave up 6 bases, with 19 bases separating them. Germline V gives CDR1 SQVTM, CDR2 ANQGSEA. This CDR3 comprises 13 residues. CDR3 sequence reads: CSAGVAPSGEQYF. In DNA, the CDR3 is TGCAGCGCCGGAGTAGCGCCCTCGGGCGAGCAGTACTTC.

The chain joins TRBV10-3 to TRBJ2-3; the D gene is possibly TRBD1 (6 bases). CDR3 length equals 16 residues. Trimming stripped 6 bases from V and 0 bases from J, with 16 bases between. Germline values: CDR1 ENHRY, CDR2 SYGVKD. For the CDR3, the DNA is TGTGCCATCAGCGCTGACAGGCTAGCTAGCACAGATACGCAGTATTTT. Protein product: CAISADRLASTDTQYF.

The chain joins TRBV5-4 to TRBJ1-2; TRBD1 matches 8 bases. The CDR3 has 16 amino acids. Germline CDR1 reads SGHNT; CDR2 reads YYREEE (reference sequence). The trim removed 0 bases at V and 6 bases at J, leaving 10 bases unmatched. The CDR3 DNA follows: TGTGCCAGCAGCTTGGCCCCCACGGGACAGGTTAATGGCTACACCTTC. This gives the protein CASSLAPTGQVNGYTF.

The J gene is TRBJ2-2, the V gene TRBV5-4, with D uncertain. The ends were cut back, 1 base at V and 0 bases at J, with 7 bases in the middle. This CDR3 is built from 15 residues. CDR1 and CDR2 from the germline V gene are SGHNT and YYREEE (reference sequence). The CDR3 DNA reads TGTGCCAGCAGCTTGAAACAGACGAACACCGGGGAGCTGTTTTTT. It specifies CASSLKQTNTGELFF.

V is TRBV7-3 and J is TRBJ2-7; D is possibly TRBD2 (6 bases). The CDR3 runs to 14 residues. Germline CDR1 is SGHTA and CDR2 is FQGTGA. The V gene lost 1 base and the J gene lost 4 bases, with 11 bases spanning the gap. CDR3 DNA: TGTGCCAGCAGCTTAAATCGACTAGGATACGAGCAGTACTTC. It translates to CASSLNRLGYEQYF. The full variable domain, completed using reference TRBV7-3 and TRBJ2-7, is GAGVSQTPSNKVTEKGKYVELRCDPISGHTALYWYRQSLGQGPEFLIYFQGTGAADDSGLPNDRFFAVRPEGSVSTLKIQRTERGDSAVYLCASSLNRLGYEQYFGPGTRLTVT.

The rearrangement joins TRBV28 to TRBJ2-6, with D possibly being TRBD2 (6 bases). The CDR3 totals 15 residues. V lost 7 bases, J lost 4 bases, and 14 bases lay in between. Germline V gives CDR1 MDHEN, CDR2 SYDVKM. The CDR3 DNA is TGTGCCAGCACACGGCGGGGCTGGGGGGCCAACGTCCTGACTTTC. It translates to CASTRRGWGANVLTF. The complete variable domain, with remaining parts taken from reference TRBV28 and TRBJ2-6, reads DVKVTQSSRYLVKRTGEKVFLECVQDMDHENMFWYRQDPGLGLRLIYFSYDVKMKEKGDIPEGYSVSREKKERFSLILESASTNQTSMYLCASTRRGWGANVLTFGAGSRLTVL.

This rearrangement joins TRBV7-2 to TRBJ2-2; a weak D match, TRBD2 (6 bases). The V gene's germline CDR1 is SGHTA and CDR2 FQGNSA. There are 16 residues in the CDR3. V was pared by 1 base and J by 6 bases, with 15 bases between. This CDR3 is CASSLGLARVAGELFF. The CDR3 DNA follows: TGTGCCAGCAGCTTAGGGCTAGCGAGGGTAGCCGGGGAGCTGTTTTTT.

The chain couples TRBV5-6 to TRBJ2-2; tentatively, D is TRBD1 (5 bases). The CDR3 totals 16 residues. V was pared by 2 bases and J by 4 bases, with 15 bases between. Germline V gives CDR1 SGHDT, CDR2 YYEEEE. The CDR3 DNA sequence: TGTGCCAGCAGCTTTTGGGGCCCCCCGGGCACCGGGGAGCTGTTTTTT. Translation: CASSFWGPPGTGELFF. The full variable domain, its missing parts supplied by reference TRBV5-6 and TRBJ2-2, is DAGVTQSPTHLIKTRGQQVTLRCSPKSGHDTVSWYQQALGQGPQFIFQYYEEEERQRGNFPDRFSGHQFPNYSSELNVNALLLGDSALYLCASSFWGPPGTGELFFGEGSRLTVL.

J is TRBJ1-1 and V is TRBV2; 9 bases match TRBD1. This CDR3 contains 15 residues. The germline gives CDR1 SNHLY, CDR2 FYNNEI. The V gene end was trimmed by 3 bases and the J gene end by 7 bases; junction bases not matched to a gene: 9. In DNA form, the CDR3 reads TGTGCCAGCAGTGATCAGGGACAGGGAGGGGGTGAAGCTTTCTTT. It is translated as CASSDQGQGGGEAFF. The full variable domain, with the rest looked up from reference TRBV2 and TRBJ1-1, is EPEVTQTPSHQVTQMGQEVILRCVPISNHLYFYWYRQILGQKVEFLVSFYNNEISEKSEIFDDQFSVERPDGSNFTLKIRSTKLEDSAMYFCASSDQGQGGGEAFFGQGTRLTVV.

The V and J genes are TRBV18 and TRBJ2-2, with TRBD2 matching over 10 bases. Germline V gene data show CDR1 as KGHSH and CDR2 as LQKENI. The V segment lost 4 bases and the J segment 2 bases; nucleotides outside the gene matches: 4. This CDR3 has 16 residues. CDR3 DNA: TGTGCCAGCTCACGAGGACTAGCGGTTAACACCGGGGAGCTGTTTTTT. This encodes CASSRGLAVNTGELFF. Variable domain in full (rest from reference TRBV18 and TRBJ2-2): NAGVMQNPRHLVRRRGQEARLRCSPMKGHSHVYWYRQLPEEGLKFMVYLQKENIIDESGMPKERFSAEFPKEGPSILRIQQVVRGDSAAYFCASSRGLAVNTGELFFGEGSRLTVL.

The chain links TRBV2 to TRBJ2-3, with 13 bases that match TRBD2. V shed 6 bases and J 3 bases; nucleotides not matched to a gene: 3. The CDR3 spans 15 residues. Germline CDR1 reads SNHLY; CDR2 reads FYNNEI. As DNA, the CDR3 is TGTGCCAGCAGCCAGACTAGCGGGGGGACAGATACGCAGTATTTT. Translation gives CASSQTSGGTDTQYF.

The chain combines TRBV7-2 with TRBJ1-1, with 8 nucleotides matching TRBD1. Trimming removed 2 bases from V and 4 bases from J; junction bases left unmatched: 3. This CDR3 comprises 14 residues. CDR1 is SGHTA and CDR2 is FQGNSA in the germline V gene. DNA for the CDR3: TGTGCCAGCAGCTTATCAGGGGGCCGCACTGAAGCTTTCTTT. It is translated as CASSLSGGRTEAFF.

In DNA form, the CDR3 reads TGTGCCAGCAGCTTAGGTCCGTCAGGGGGGCTTAATGAAAAACTGTTTTTT. It is translated as CASSLGPSGGLNEKLFF. V and J are TRBV13 and TRBJ1-4; 7 bases line up with TRBD1. V lost 0 bases to trimming and J lost 4 bases; unmatched junction nucleotides: 8. Germline values: CDR1 PRHDT, CDR2 FYEKMQ (reference sequence). The CDR3 loop spans 17 amino acids. Looking up the rest from reference TRBV13 and TRBJ1-4 gives the full variable domain: AAGVIQSPRHLIKEKRETATLKCYPIPRHDTVYWYQQGPGQDPQFLISFYEKMQSDKGSIPDRFSAQQFSDYHSELNMSSLELGDSALYFCASSLGPSGGLNEKLFFGSGTQLSVL.

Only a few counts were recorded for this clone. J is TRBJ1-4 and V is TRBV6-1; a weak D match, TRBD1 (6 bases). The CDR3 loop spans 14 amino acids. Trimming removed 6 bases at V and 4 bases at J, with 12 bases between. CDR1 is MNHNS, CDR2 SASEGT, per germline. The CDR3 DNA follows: TGTGCCAGCAGCTGGGGGCAGGTTAATGAAAAACTGTTTTTT. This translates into CASSWGQVNEKLFF.